This record looks at one T cell receptor (beta chain) sequence and its context. This sample stems from a study of shared T cell receptors in the human thymus. Germline V gene sequence: CDR1 PRHDT, CDR2 FYEKMQ (reference sequence). The V end lost 6 bases, the J end lost 8 bases, and 14 bases lay between the germline ends. The CDR3 runs 14 residues. Data came from immunoSEQ multiplex PCR; TCRdb stores just in-frame clones and leaves some out. The table lists about 730,000 clones, approximately 83% of them singletons. Separately, the same data were catalogued under a study of human thymus T cells. Turning to that study: Corrective surgery for congenital heart defects was being performed on the healthy Finnish infants who were the donors. Resections removed during corrective heart surgery provided the thymus tissue used.

V and J are TRBV13 and TRBJ1-6; possible D gene TRBD1, 5 bases. Sample: thymocytes. This sequence originates from a girl less than two years old with a congenital heart defect. The CDR3 region is CASSRGTRYSPLHF. For the CDR3, the DNA is TGTGCCAGCAGTCGGGGGACGCGGTATTCACCCCTCCACTTT.